This T cell receptor beta chain was documented in a study of T cell responses to AZD1222 COVID-19 vaccine. Only in-frame clones appear in the TCRdb table, and some are missing; sequencing was by immunoSEQ multiplex PCR. The sample has about 140,000 clones; approximately 91% are singletons. This TCR derives from an adult who received the AZD1222 COVID-19 vaccine. The source was peripheral blood, collected 28 days after the second AZD1222 dose.

CDR3: CAWERVRELFF. For the CDR3, the DNA is TGTGCCTGGGAAAGGGTGCGGGAGCTGTTTTTT. The V gene is TRBV30, the J gene TRBJ2-2; no firm D call. Trimming removed 5 bases at V and 9 bases at J, with 10 bases between. This CDR3 region has 11 residues. Germline CDR1 is GTSNPN and CDR2 is SVGIG (reference sequence). Full variable domain (missing parts from reference TRBV30 and TRBJ2-2): SQTIHQWPATLVQPVGSPLSLECTVEGTSNPNLYWYRQAAGRGLQLLFYSVGIGQISSEVPQNLSASRPQDRQFILSSKKLLLSDSGFYLCAWERVRELFFGEGSRLTVL.